The rows below give T cell receptor beta chains drawn from one sample of a study of T cell changes during pregnancy in multiple sclerosis. Clones were read by immunoSEQ multiplex PCR, and TCRdb kept only the in-frame ones, dropping some. The sample holds tens of thousands of clones, 93% seen once. Sequences were derived from CD8+ T cells from peripheral blood mononuclear cells, sampled after pregnancy. These receptors were collected from a female donor with multiple sclerosis, enrolled in a pregnancy study. Both conserved end residues are part of each CDR3. A D gene is named only where the DNA matches it firmly. Only some rows state a clone size, as once, few, many or a class for expanded clones.

J gene | clone size | V gene | D gene | CDR3 DNA | CDR3 protein
TRBJ1-1 | . | TRBV5-5 | . | TGTGCCAGCAGCTTTTTTGTATTAGAGGGAGACACTGAAGCTTTCTTT | CASSFFVLEGDTEAFF
TRBJ1-1 | once | TRBV27 | TRBD1 | TGTGCCAGCAGTGCGTCCGGGACAGACATGAACACTGAAGCTTTCTTT | CASSASGTDMNTEAFF
TRBJ1-1 | . | TRBV5-1 | . | TGCGCCAGCAGCTACTTCACAGGGAACACTGAAGCTTTCTTT | CASSYFTGNTEAFF
TRBJ2-3 | . | TRBV28 | TRBD1 | TGTGCCAGCAGTTTATCACAGGGGGCCGATACGCAGTATTTT | CASSLSQGADTQYF
TRBJ2-7 | . | TRBV7-9 | . | TGTGCCAGCAGCCCCCGGACTGGCGAGCAGTACTTC | CASSPRTGEQYF
TRBJ2-1 | once | TRBV10-3 | . | TGTGCCATCAGTGAGTCTTTAGTGGATGAGCAGTTCTTC | CAISESLVDEQFF
TRBJ2-3 | . | TRBV10-3 | . | TGTGCCATTCCTCTTGTGACAGATACGCAGTATTTT | CAIPLVTDTQYF
TRBJ1-5 | . | TRBV15 | TRBD1 | TGTGCCACCAGTCGACAGGGTAGGAGCAATCAGCCCCAGCATTTT | CATSRQGRSNQPQHF
TRBJ2-1 | . | TRBV19 | TRBD2 | TGTGCCAGCCGCCCCCGGCTAGCGGGGAGGGGGAATGAGCAGTTCTTC | CASRPRLAGRGNEQFF
TRBJ2-5 | . | TRBV28 | TRBD2 | TGTGCCAGCAGTTCCCTAGCGGGATCGGGGGAGACCCAGTACTTC | CASSSLAGSGETQYF